This TCR beta chain originates from a study of blood T cell repertoires in COVID-19. V was trimmed by 4 bases and J by 2 bases, leaving 19 bases between them. In germline, CDR1 is SGHRS, CDR2 YFSETQ. The CDR3 extends over 16 amino acids. As handled by the study authors: The authors estimated nucleated cell counts from reference gene primer amplification. Generated by immunoSEQ multiplex PCR, the TCRdb table keeps only in-frame clones and is missing some. Clone size and the V and J calls come from that table; the DNA yielded D and trimming. The sample records more than 250,000 clones, around 88% being singletons.

The sequencing input was peripheral blood. V is TRBV5-1 and J is TRBJ2-7; maybe TRBD1 (7 bases). This TCR was recovered from a woman aged 45 to 65 with acute or convalescent COVID-19. CDR3 amino acids: CASSTPRDRLPYEQYF. CDR3 bases: TGCGCCAGCAGCACCCCGCGGGACAGACTCCCCTACGAGCAGTACTTC.